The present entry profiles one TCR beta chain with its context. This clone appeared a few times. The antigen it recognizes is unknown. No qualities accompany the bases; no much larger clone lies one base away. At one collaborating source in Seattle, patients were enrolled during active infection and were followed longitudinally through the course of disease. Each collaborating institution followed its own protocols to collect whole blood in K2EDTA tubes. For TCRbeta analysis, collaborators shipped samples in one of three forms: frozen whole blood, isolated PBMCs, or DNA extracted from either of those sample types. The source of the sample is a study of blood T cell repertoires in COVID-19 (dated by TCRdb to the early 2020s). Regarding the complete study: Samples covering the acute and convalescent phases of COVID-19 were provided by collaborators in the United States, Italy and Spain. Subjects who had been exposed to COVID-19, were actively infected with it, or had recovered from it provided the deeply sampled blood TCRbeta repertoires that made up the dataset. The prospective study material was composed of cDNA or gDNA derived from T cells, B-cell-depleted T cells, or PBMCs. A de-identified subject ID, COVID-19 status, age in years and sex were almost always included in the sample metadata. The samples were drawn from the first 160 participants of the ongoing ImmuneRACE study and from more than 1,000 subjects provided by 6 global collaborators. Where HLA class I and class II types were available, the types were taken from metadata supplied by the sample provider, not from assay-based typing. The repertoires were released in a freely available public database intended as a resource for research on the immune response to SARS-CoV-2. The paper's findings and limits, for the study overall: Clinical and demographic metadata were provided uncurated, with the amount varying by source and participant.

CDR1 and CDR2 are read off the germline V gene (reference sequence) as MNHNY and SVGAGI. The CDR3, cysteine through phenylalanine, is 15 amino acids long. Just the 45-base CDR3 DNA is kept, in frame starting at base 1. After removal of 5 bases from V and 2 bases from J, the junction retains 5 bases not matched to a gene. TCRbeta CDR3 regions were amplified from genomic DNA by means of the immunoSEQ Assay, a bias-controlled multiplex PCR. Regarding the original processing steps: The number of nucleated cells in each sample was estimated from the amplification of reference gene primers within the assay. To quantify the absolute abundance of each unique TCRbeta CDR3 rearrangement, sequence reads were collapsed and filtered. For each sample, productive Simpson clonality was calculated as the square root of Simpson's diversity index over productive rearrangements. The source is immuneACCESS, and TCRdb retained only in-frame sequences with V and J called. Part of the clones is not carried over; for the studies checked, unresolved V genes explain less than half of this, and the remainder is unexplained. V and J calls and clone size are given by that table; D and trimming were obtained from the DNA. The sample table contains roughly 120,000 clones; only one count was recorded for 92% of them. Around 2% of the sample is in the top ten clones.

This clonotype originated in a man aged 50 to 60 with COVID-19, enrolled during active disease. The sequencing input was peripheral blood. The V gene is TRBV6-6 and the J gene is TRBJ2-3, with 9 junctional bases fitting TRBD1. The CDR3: CASSTGTGNTDTQYF. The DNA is TGTGCCAGCAGTACCGGGACAGGGAACACAGATACGCAGTATTTT.